The clone carrying this TCR beta chain was counted ten times or more. TCRdb re-called the 5' RACE reads with MiXCR, one entry per CDR3 protein. The sample comprises tens of thousands of distinct CDR3 sequences, 6.6% of which are singletons, and approximately 5.5% rests with the top ten. These data come from a study of early T cells in non-severe SARS-CoV-2 infection. V was pared by 6 bases and J by 4 bases, with 6 bases between. CDR3 length: 11 residues. Germline CDR1 MDHEN, CDR2 SYDVKM. The TCR comes from an adult who was a healthcare worker with PCR-confirmed SARS-CoV-2 infection or an uninfected control (not recorded which). The genes are TRBV28 and TRBJ1-2; D gene unclear. Sequences were derived from whole blood, sampled at baseline. CDR3 coding DNA: TGTGCCAGCAGATCCTCCTATGGCTACACCTTC. This sequence encodes CASRSSYGYTF.